Below, 10 T cell receptor beta chains from the same sample are listed, as sequenced in a study of OX40 agonist ivuxolimab in advanced cancers. Assay used: immunoSEQ multiplex PCR; TCRdb lists only in-frame clones, some missing. The table has tens of thousands of clones, just under 90% seen once. The material sequenced was CD4+ or CD8+ T cells sorted from blood, taken in a trial of the OX40 agonist ivuxolimab. The receptors stem from an adult with an advanced solid tumor such as melanoma, head and neck, liver or kidney cancer.

The chain couples TRBV19 to TRBJ2-7; 7 bases align to TRBD1. Unmatched junction bases numbered 6, after V lost 4 bases and J lost 0 bases. The CDR3 totals 15 residues. Germline V gene data show CDR1 as LNHDA and CDR2 as SQIVND (reference sequence). CDR3: CASSSTGAASYEQYF. Here the CDR3 DNA reads TGTGCCAGTAGTAGTACAGGGGCCGCCTCCTACGAGCAGTACTTC.

This chain uses TRBV7-3 with TRBJ1-1, with D unclear. V shed 5 bases and J shed 5 bases, with 21 bases lying between them. Germline V gene sequence: CDR1 SGHTA, CDR2 FQGTGA. This CDR3 is 16 amino acids long. The CDR3 bases are TGTGCCAGCAGCCCGTCCTCGTTGGCAGCTAGGACTGAAGCTTTCTTT. Translation gives CASSPSSLAARTEAFF. The whole variable domain, filled in from reference TRBV7-3 and TRBJ1-1, reads GAGVSQTPSNKVTEKGKYVELRCDPISGHTALYWYRQSLGQGPEFLIYFQGTGAADDSGLPNDRFFAVRPEGSVSTLKIQRTERGDSAVYLCASSPSSLAARTEAFFGQGTRLTVV.

The V and J genes are TRBV10-3 and TRBJ1-2, with TRBD1 as a possible D gene (6 bases). This CDR3 has 14 residues. V was trimmed by 3 bases and J by 2 bases, leaving 10 bases between them. Germline CDR1 is ENHRY and CDR2 is SYGVKD. CDR3 sequence reads: CAISDPGQNYGYTF. CDR3 sequence (DNA): TGTGCCATCAGTGATCCGGGACAAAACTATGGCTACACCTTC.

The chain has TRBV2 and TRBJ2-7; TRBD1 agrees at 9 bases. Germline CDR1 and CDR2: SNHLY and FYNNEI. The CDR3 covers 15 residues. V dropped 6 bases and J dropped 4; count of bases not matched to a gene: 10. CDR3 DNA: TGTGCCAGCAGAAGCACAGGGGGCGCTTGGTACGAGCAGTACTTC. Protein product: CASRSTGGAWYEQYF.

The rearrangement uses TRBV7-6 and TRBJ2-5; 7 bases are shared with TRBD2. From germline, CDR1 is SGHVS and CDR2 FNYEAQ. This CDR3 comprises 17 residues. V lost 4 bases and J lost 1; bases outside the gene matches: 12. CDR3 protein: CASSSGMGGQRQETQYF. DNA of the CDR3: TGTGCCAGCAGCTCCGGGATGGGAGGGCAGCGCCAAGAGACCCAGTACTTC.

The V and J genes are TRBV9 and TRBJ2-3; weak D call: TRBD2 (5 bases). Germline CDR1 SGDLS, CDR2 YYNGEE. Deletions cut 3 bases from V and 2 bases from J, with 10 bases between. The CDR3 loop spans 14 amino acids. For the CDR3, the DNA is TGTGCCAGCAGCGCTGGAGGTTCCACAGATACGCAGTATTTT. Translated, it gives CASSAGGSTDTQYF.

This chain connects TRBV29-1 to TRBJ1-1, with D maybe TRBD1 (5 bases). The V gene lost 6 bases and the J gene lost 1 base, with 15 bases spanning the gap. The CDR3 loop spans 14 amino acids. CDR1 is SQVTM and CDR2 is ANQGSEA in the germline V gene. CDR3 protein: CSVGMGRRNTEAFF. DNA for the CDR3: TGCAGCGTCGGTATGGGACGCCGGAACACTGAAGCTTTCTTT.

The chain joins TRBV19 to TRBJ1-1, with TRBD1 matching over 9 bases. Germline assignment: CDR1 LNHDA and CDR2 SQIVND (reference sequence). The CDR3 loop spans 14 amino acids. V shed 3 bases and J 3 bases; nucleotides not matched to a gene: 2. CDR3 DNA sequence: TGTGCCAGTAGTATTCGGACAGGGGACACTGAAGCTTTCTTT. This codes for CASSIRTGDTEAFF.

The chain combines TRBV7-2 with TRBJ1-3; no clear D gene. The CDR3 sequence is 15 residues long. V was shortened by 4 bases and J by 0 bases, with 10 bases between the two germline ends. CDR1 is SGHTA, CDR2 FQGNSA, per germline. The CDR3 loop is CASSSQTVSGNTIYF. The DNA for the CDR3 is TGTGCCAGCAGCTCACAGACGGTCTCTGGAAACACCATATATTTT.

The V and J genes are TRBV6-5 and TRBJ1-1, with 7 nucleotides matching TRBD1. The CDR3 is made up of 16 amino acids. V dropped 0 bases and J dropped 5; count of bases not matched to a gene: 9. Germline assignment: CDR1 MNHEY and CDR2 SVGAGI. The CDR3 nucleotides read TGTGCCAGCAGTTACTCGGCCCAGACAGGGTGGACTGAAGCTTTCTTT. Protein sequence: CASSYSAQTGWTEAFF.